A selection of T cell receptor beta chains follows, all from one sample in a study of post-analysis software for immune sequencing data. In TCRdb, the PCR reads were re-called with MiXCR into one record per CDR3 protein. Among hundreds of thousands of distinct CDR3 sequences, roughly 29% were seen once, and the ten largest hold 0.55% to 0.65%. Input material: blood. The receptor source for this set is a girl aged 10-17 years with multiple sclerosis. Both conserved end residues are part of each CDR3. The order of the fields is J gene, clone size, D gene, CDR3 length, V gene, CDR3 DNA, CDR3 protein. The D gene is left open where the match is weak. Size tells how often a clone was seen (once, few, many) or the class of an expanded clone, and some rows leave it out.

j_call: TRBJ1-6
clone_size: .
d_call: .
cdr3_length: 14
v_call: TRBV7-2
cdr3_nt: TGTGCCAGCAGCCCGCGGTCGGACAATTCACCCCCCCACTTT
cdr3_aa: CASSPRSDNSPPHF

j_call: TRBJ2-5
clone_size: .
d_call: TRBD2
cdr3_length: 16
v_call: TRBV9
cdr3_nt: TGTGCCAGCAGCGTAGGCGGGGGACTGTCTCAAGAGACCCAGTACTTC
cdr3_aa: CASSVGGGLSQETQYF

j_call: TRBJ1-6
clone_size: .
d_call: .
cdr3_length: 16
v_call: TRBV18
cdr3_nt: TGTGCCAGCTCACCTATTCCTCTCTCCTATAATTCACCCCTCCACTTT
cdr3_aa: CASSPIPLSYNSPLHF

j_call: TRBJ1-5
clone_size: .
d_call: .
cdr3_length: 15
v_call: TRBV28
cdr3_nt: TGTGTCTCGGTAAGGGACCTAATTAGCAATCAGCCCCAGCATTTT
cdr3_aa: CVSVRDLISNQPQHF

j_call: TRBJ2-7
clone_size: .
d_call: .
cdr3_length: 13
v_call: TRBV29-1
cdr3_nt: TGCAGCGTCTCGGGGGGCGGGGACAATGAGCAGTACTTC
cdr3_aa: CSVSGGGDNEQYF

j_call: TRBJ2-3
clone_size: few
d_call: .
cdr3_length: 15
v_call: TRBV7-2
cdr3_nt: TGTGCCAGCAGCCGAGGACTACCCCGCGGGCATACGCAGTATTTT
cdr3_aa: CASSRGLPRGHTQYF

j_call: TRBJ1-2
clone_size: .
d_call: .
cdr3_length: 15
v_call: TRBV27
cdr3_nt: TGCGCCAGCAGTTCACTAGACAGACCCCCCTATGGCTACACCTTC
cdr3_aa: CASSSLDRPPYGYTF

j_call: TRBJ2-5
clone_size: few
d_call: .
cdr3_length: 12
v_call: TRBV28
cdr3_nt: TGTGCCAGCAGTTTCAGAGGGGGGACCCAGTACTTC
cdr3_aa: CASSFRGGTQYF

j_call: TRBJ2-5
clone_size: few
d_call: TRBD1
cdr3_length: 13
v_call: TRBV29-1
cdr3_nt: TGCAGCGTGGGGGACAGTTTGAAAGAGACCCAGTACTTC
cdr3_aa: CSVGDSLKETQYF

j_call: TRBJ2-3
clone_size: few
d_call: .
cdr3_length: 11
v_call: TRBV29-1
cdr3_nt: TGCAGCGTTGTTATCGCAGATACGCAGTATTTT
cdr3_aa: CSVVIADTQYF

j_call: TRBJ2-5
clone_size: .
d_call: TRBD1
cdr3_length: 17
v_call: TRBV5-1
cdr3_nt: TGCGCCAGCAGCTGGATGGGGCAGACAGGGGCTCCAGAGACCCAGTACTTC
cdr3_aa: CASSWMGQTGAPETQYF

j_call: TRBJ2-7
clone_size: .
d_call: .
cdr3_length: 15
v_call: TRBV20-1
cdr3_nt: TGCAGTGCTAGAGATTTTCGGGACTCCGGCTACGAGCAGTACTTC
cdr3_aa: CSARDFRDSGYEQYF

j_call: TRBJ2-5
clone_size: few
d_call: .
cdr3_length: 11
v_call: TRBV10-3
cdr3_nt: TGTGCCATCAGGGAAACGGAGACCCAGTACTTC
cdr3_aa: CAIRETETQYF

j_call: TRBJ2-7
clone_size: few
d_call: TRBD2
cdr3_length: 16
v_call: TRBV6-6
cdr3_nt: TGTGCCAGCAGTTACGTCCCGCGGGAGGCCGGGGGGGAGCAGTACTTC
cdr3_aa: CASSYVPREAGGEQYF

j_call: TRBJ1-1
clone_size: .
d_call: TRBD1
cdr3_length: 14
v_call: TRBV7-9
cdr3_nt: TGTGCCAGCAGCTCACAGGGGGCAGGCACTGAAGCTTTCTTT
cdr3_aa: CASSSQGAGTEAFF

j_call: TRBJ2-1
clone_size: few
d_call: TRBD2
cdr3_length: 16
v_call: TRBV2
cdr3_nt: TGTGCCAGCAGTTCCTTAGCGGGATACTCCTACAATGAGCAGTTCTTC
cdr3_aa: CASSSLAGYSYNEQFF

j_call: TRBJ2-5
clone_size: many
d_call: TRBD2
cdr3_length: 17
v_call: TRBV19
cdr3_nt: TGTGCCAGTAGTATAGATCCTAGCGGGATCCATCTGGAGACCCAGTACTTC
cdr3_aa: CASSIDPSGIHLETQYF

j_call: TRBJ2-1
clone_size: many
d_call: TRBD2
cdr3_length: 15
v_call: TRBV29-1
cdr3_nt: TGCAGCGTCGCAATTACTGGCGGGGGAGACGGGGAGCAGTTCTTC
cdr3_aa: CSVAITGGGDGEQFF

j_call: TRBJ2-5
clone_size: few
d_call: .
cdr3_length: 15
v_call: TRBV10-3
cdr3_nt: TGTGCCATCAGTAAGGGGGGGACAAACCAAGAGACCCAGTACTTC
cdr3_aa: CAISKGGTNQETQYF

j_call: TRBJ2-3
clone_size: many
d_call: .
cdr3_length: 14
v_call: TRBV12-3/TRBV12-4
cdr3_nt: TGTGCCAGCAGACCTTCGGGGGGCACAGATACGCAGTATTTT
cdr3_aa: CASRPSGGTDTQYF

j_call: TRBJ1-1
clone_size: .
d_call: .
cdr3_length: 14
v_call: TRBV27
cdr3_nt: TGTGCCAGCAGTACCTGGTTCCGAAACACTGAAGCTTTCTTT
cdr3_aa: CASSTWFRNTEAFF

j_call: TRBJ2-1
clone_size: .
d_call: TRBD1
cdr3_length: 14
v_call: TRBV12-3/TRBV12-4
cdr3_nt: TGTGCCACCAACCGGGACAGAACCTACAATGGGCAGTTCTTC
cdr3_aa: CATNRDRTYNGQFF

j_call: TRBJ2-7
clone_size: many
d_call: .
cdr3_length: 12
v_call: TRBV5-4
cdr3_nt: TGTGCCAGCAATCCACTAGCCTACGAGCAGTACTTC
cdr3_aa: CASNPLAYEQYF

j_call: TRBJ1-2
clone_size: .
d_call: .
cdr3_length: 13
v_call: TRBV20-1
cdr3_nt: TGCAGTGGACCTTCGGGGGGGACCTATGGCTACACCTTC
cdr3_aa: CSGPSGGTYGYTF

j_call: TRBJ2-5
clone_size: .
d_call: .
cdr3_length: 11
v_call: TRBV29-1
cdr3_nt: TGCAGCGTTGCACCCCTCAATGAGCAGTACTTC
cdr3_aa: CSVAPLNEQYF

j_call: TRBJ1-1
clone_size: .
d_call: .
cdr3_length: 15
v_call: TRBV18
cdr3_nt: TGTGCCAGCTCACCACCACATAACAGCTACACTGAAGCTTTCTTT
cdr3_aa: CASSPPHNSYTEAFF

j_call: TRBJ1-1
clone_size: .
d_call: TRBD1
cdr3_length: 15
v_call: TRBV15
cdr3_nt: TGTGCCACCAGCAGAGACCGGTCAGGGGGCACTGAAGCTTTCTTT
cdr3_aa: CATSRDRSGGTEAFF

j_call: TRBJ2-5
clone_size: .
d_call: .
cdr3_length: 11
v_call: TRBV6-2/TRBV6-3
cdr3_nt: TGTGCCAGCAGTAACCCGGAGACCCAGTACTTC
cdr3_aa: CASSNPETQYF

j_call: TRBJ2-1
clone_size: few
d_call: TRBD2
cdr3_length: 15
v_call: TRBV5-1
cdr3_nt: TGCGCCAGCAGCCCTCCCCTAGCGGGGGACAATGAGCAGTTCTTC
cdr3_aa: CASSPPLAGDNEQFF

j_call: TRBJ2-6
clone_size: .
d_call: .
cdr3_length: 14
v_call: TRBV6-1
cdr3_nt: TGTGCCAGTGGGCCAACCTCTGGGGCCAACGTCCTGACTTTC
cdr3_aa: CASGPTSGANVLTF

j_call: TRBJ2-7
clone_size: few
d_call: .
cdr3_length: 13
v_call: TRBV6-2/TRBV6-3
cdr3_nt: TGTGCCAGCCTTGGAGAGTGGGCCTACGAGCAGTACTTC
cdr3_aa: CASLGEWAYEQYF

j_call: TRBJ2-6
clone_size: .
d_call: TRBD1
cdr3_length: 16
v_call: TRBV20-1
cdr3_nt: TGCAGTGCTAGGGGGCAGGGGGCCGTTGGGGCCAACGTCCTGACTTTC
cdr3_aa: CSARGQGAVGANVLTF

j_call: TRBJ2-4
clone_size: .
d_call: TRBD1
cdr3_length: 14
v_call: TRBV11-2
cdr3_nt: TGTGCCAGCAGCTCGGACAGGACCCAAAACATTCAGTACTTC
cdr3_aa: CASSSDRTQNIQYF

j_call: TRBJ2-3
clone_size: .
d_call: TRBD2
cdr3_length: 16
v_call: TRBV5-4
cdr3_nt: TGTGCCAGCAGCTATCCTAGCGGGGGGGCCTCAGATACGCAGTATTTT
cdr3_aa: CASSYPSGGASDTQYF

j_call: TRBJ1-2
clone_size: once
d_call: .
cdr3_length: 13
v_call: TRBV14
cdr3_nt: TGTGCCAGCAGCCACCTTTCTAACTATGGCTACACCTTC
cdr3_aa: CASSHLSNYGYTF

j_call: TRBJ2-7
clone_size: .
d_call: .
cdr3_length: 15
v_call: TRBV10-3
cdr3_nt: TGTGCCATCAGTGAGGCAGGGTTGAGCTCCTACGAGCAGTACTTC
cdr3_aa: CAISEAGLSSYEQYF

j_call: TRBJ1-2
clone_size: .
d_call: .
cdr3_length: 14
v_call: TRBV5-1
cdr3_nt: TGCGCCAGCAGCTCCCGGGACGCCTGTTTGGGCTACACCTTC
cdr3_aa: CASSSRDACLGYTF

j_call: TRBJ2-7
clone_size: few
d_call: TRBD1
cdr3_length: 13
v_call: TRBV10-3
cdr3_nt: TGTGCCATCAGCCCGACAGGGGGCAACGAGCAGTACTTC
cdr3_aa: CAISPTGGNEQYF

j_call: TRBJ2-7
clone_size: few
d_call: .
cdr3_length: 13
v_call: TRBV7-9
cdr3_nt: TGTGCCAGCAGCCCATTGAATTTAGACGAGCAGTACTTC
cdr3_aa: CASSPLNLDEQYF

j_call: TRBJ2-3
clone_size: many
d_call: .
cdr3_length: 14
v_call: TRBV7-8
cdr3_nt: TGTGCCAGCAGCTTACAGGGCGGCGCAGATACGCAGTATTTT
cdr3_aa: CASSLQGGADTQYF

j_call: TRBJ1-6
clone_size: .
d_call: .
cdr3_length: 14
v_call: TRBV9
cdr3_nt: TGTGCCAGCAGCGTTTTTGGGGAGAATTCACCCCTCCACTTT
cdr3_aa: CASSVFGENSPLHF

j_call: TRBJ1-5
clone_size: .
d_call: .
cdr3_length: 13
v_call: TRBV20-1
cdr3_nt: TGCAGTGCTAGCGGACAGAAAAATCAGCCCCAGCATTTT
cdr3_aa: CSASGQKNQPQHF

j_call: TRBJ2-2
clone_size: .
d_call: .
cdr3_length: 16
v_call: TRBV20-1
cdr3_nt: TGCAGTGCTACCTCCGCGAAGCAGGTGAACACCGGGGAGCTGTTTTTT
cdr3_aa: CSATSAKQVNTGELFF

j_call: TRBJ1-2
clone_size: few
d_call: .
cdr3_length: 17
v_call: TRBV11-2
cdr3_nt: TGTGCCAGCAGGAAACCGGGACGCTCCAACTCTAACTATGGCTACACCTTC
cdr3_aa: CASRKPGRSNSNYGYTF

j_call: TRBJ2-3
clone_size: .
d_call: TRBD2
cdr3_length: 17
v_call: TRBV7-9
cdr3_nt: TGTGCCAGCAGCCCTCGTGGTGCTAGCGGAAGCACAGATACGCAGTATTTT
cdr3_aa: CASSPRGASGSTDTQYF

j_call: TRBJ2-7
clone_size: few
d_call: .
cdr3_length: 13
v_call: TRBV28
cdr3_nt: TGTGCCACCCAGTTTATACGGGGCGGCGAGCAGTACTTC
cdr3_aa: CATQFIRGGEQYF